A single sample is the source of the 11 T cell receptor beta chains below, sequenced in a study of identical twins. From the 5' RACE reads, TCRdb called clonotypes with MiXCR, one entry per CDR3 protein. The sample records hundreds of thousands of distinct CDR3 sequences, 10% to 15% being singletons. This sample was shared with a second study, whose subject was yellow fever vaccine responses in identical twins.

The specimen was CD8+ T cells sorted from blood. These receptors came from a woman aged 18-35 years in good health.

The CDR3 reads CASSEPSGGPGVYF. The CDR3 coding sequence is TGTGCCAGCAGTGAACCTAGCGGGGGCCCTGGGGTATACTTC. The chain employs TRBV2 and TRBJ2-5; TRBD2 matches 10 bases. The germline V gene encodes CDR1 SNHLY and CDR2 FYNNEI. The CDR3 totals 14 residues. The V gene end was trimmed by 2 bases and the J gene end by 14 bases; junction bases not matched to a gene: 11.

In this sample, this clonotype turned up a few times. The genes are TRBV4-2 and TRBJ2-7; weak D call: TRBD2 (6 bases). The germline V gene encodes CDR1 LGHNA and CDR2 YNFKEQ. The V end lost 0 bases, the J end lost 3 bases, and 9 bases lay between the germline ends. CDR3 length: 14 amino acids. For the CDR3, the DNA is TGTGCCAGCAGCCAAGATGGGACTTACTACGAGCAGTACTTC. Translated: CASSQDGTYYEQYF.

This chain uses TRBV12-3 or TRBV12-4 with TRBJ2-7; D perhaps matches TRBD1 (5 bases). The CDR3 extends over 16 amino acids. V was trimmed by 3 bases and J by 0 bases, leaving 15 bases between them. CDR3 nucleotide sequence: TGTGCCAGCAGTTTGTGGGCGACAGCTAGCTCCTACGAGCAGTACGTC. As protein: CASSLWATASSYEQYV.

This clonotype was counted between two and nine times. The chain carries TRBV7-3 and TRBJ2-1; D is possibly TRBD1 or TRBD2 (5 bases each). V shed 1 base and J shed 4 bases, with 8 bases lying between them. The CDR3 sequence is 14 residues long. Germline CDR1 and CDR2: SGHTA and FQGTGA. The CDR3 DNA is TGTGCCAGCAGCTTAATGGGGGATTACAATGAGCAGTTCTTC. Translating it yields CASSLMGDYNEQFF.

The chain is built from TRBV6-2 or TRBV6-3 and TRBJ1-5; D is possibly TRBD1 (5 bases). Deletions cut 6 bases from V and 4 bases from J, with 19 bases between. Germline V CDR1 and CDR2: MNHEY, SVGEGT. The CDR3 totals 16 residues. The CDR3 DNA is TGTGCCAGCAGAAAACTCCGGGACGGAGGAAATCAGCCCCAGCATTTT. This codes for CASRKLRDGGNQPQHF.

This chain connects TRBV11-2 to TRBJ1-5, with 8 bases lining up with TRBD1. V dropped 5 bases and J dropped 7; count of bases not matched to a gene: 7. Germline V gene data show CDR1 as SGHAT and CDR2 as FQNNGV. The CDR3 has 14 amino acids. The CDR3 DNA follows: TGTGCCAGCAGCCCGACAGGGGAGGCCCAGCCCCAGCATTTT. Translated: CASSPTGEAQPQHF.

The rearrangement uses TRBV4-1 and TRBJ1-5; no definite D call. The germline CDR1 and CDR2 sequences are MGHRA and YSYEKL. This CDR3 comprises 15 residues. V lost 1 base to trimming and J lost 7 bases, with 14 bases between them. CDR3 sequence (DNA): TGCGCCAGCAGCCAAGCCTGGCGGTCGGAGCAGCCCCAGCATTTT. This encodes CASSQAWRSEQPQHF.

This chain uses TRBV9 with TRBJ2-7; TRBD2 matches 11 bases. Germline V gene data show CDR1 as SGDLS and CDR2 as YYNGEE. J lost 5 bases, V lost 2 bases, and 3 bases had no gene match. This CDR3 spans 14 amino acids. The CDR3 region has the DNA TGTGCCAGCAGCGTTGAGGGACTAGCGGACGAGCAGTACTTC. This gives the protein CASSVEGLADEQYF.

This clonotype was observed at least ten times. This chain links TRBV5-6 with TRBJ1-1; D gene unclear. The V and J ends lost 0 bases and 8 bases respectively, with 11 bases between them. CDR1 SGHDT and CDR2 YYEEEE come from the germline V gene. CDR3 size: 13 residues. The CDR3 protein is CASSLVVPKEAFF. CDR3 in DNA: TGTGCCAGCAGCTTGGTCGTGCCCAAAGAAGCTTTCTTT.

J is TRBJ2-3 and V is TRBV20-1; weak D call: TRBD2 (5 bases). Deletions cut 1 base from V and 10 bases from J, with 18 bases between. CDR1 and CDR2 from the germline V gene are DFQATT and SNEGSKA (reference sequence). CDR3 length equals 14 residues. Here the CDR3 DNA reads TGCAGTGCTAGAGTGGAAAGCCCTCGGGATGCGCAGTATTTT. Translated, it gives CSARVESPRDAQYF.

This clonotype was found a few times. The chain uses TRBV29-1 and TRBJ2-7; 8 nucleotides agree with TRBD1. The CDR3 is 13 amino acids. With V trimmed by 6 bases and J by 4 bases, 8 bases remained unmatched. Looked up from germline, CDR1 is SQVTM and CDR2 is ANQGSEA. The CDR3: CSVRTDRGYEQYF. The DNA for the CDR3 is TGCAGCGTCCGAACTGACAGGGGTTACGAGCAGTACTTC.